These 32 T cell receptor beta chains were all obtained from the same sample, sequenced in a study of shared clonotypes between healthy human individuals. TCRdb's table, derived via immunoSEQ multiplex PCR, lists solely in-frame clones and lacks some. Here the sample spans roughly 1.4 million clones, approximately 98.5% being singletons. Sequencing was carried out using naive CD4+ T cells sorted from blood. The subset was: CD45RA+ positively selected. The receptors were sampled from a man between 25 and 39 years old in good health.

V usage is TRBV6-5 and J usage is TRBJ2-3; 9 bases line up with TRBD1. There are 15 residues in the CDR3. Germline assignment: CDR1 MNHEY and CDR2 SVGAGI. With V trimmed by 5 bases and J by 2 bases, 5 bases remained unmatched. This CDR3 is CASSTGQGNTDTQYF. The CDR3 nucleotides read TGTGCCAGCAGTACGGGACAGGGTAACACAGATACGCAGTATTTT.

The genes are TRBV11-2 and TRBJ2-1; D is possibly TRBD2 (6 bases). The germline gives CDR1 SGHAT, CDR2 FQNNGV. The CDR3 contains 14 residues. Trimming took 6 bases from V and 8 from J, leaving 17 bases between them. In DNA, the CDR3 is TGTGCCAGCAGGACCACTAGCCGGAGGGATGAGCAGTTCTTC. It encodes CASRTTSRRDEQFF. The whole variable domain, filled in from reference TRBV11-2 and TRBJ2-1, reads EAGVAQSPRYKIIEKRQSVAFWCNPISGHATLYWYQQILGQGPKLLIQFQNNGVVDDSQLPKDRFSAERLKGVDSTLKIQPAKLEDSAVYLCASRTTSRRDEQFFGPGTRLTVL.

This chain links TRBV10-3 with TRBJ2-7; 14 bases line up with TRBD2. Germline V gives CDR1 ENHRY, CDR2 SYGVKD. J gave up 5 bases and V 6 bases, and 24 bases lay outside the gene matches. The CDR3 totals 21 residues. CDR3 bases: TGTGCCATCAGAACCATTCCCAGCCGACAGGGACTAGCGGGAGTCGGCGACGAGCAGTACTTC. This translates into CAIRTIPSRQGLAGVGDEQYF.

This rearrangement joins TRBV5-1 to TRBJ1-3, with a tentative D call TRBD1 (6 bases). The CDR3 consists of 15 residues. The V gene lost 3 bases and the J gene lost 0 bases, with 10 bases spanning the gap. CDR1 SGHRS and CDR2 YFSETQ come from the germline V gene. In nucleotides, the CDR3 is TGCGCCAGCAGCTGGGACACCAGCTCTGGAAACACCATATATTTT. This sequence encodes CASSWDTSSGNTIYF.

The J gene is TRBJ1-2, the V gene TRBV14; unclear D gene. The CDR3 loop spans 12 amino acids. Trimming removed 6 bases at V and 8 bases at J, with 13 bases between. From germline, CDR1 is SGHDN and CDR2 FVKESK. CDR3 in amino acids: CASRPRLGGYTF. CDR3 nucleotides: TGTGCCAGCAGACCGAGACTAGGAGGCTACACCTTC.

This chain connects TRBV5-4 to TRBJ2-7; no clear D. V was pared by 4 bases and J by 0 bases, with 11 bases between. The CDR3 loop spans 14 amino acids. Germline assignment: CDR1 SGHNT and CDR2 YYREEE (reference sequence). CDR3 in amino acids: CASSVNWDSYEQYF. CDR3 nucleotides: TGTGCCAGCAGCGTAAACTGGGACTCCTACGAGCAGTACTTC. The variable domain in full, completed from reference TRBV5-4 and TRBJ2-7, reads ETGVTQSPTHLIKTRGQQVTLRCSSQSGHNTVSWYQQALGQGPQFIFQYYREEENGRGNFPPRFSGLQFPNYSSELNVNALELDDSALYLCASSVNWDSYEQYFGPGTRLTVT.

In the case of this clone: At the DNA level, this CDR3 is encoded by other sequences in the same sample as well. The chain employs TRBV5-1 and TRBJ2-7; D is unclear. The CDR3 runs to 12 residues. V dropped 0 bases and J dropped 5 bases, with 6 bases sitting between them. The germline V gene has CDR1 SGHRS and CDR2 YFSETQ. DNA of the CDR3: TGCGCCAGCAGCTTGGATCGACACGAGCAGTACTTC. Translation gives CASSLDRHEQYF.

This clone was seen only once. The chain has TRBV4-3 and TRBJ2-2; TRBD2 aligns across 10 bases. Per germline, CDR1 LGHNA and CDR2 YSLEER. CDR3 length: 19 amino acids. V dropped 0 bases and J dropped 2; count of bases not matched to a gene: 9. The CDR3 protein is CASSQDRGLATLNTGELFF. CDR3 nucleotide sequence: TGCGCCAGCAGCCAAGATAGGGGACTAGCGACCCTTAACACCGGGGAGCTGTTTTTT.

This rearrangement joins TRBV10-2 to TRBJ2-7; 7 bases are shared with TRBD2. Germline V gene lookup returns CDR1 WSHSY and CDR2 SAAADI. The CDR3 contains 14 residues. Germline trimming cut 4 bases from V and 2 bases from J; bases unmatched to any gene: 5. DNA of the CDR3: TGCGCCAGCAGTGGGGAGGGCCGGACCTACGAGCAGTACTTC. Translated: CASSGEGRTYEQYF.

The genes are TRBV6-4 and TRBJ2-3, with D uncertain. Deletions cut 6 bases from V and 0 bases from J, with 10 bases between. Germline CDR1 reads MRHNA; CDR2 reads SNTAGT. The CDR3 length is 14 residues. The CDR3 nucleotides read TGTGCCAGCAGGACAAGCCCTAGCACAGATACGCAGTATTTT. Translating it yields CASRTSPSTDTQYF.

The rearrangement uses TRBV7-9 and TRBJ2-7; D not resolved. V was clipped by 5 bases and J by 4 bases, with 9 bases between them. The V gene's germline CDR1 is SEHNR and CDR2 FQNEAQ (reference sequence). This CDR3 has 12 amino acids. The CDR3 loop is CASSRVGYEQYF. The CDR3 DNA follows: TGTGCCAGCAGCCGAGTTGGGTACGAGCAGTACTTC.

The genes are TRBV14 and TRBJ1-2, with a weak D call TRBD1 (5 bases). CDR1 and CDR2 (germline): SGHDN, FVKESK. CDR3 length: 16 amino acids. V shed 4 bases and J shed 8 bases, with 23 bases lying between them. The CDR3 nucleotides are TGTGCCAGCAGCCGGGACGTATTCGGGGGTGCCCAGGGCTACACCTTC. It is translated as CASSRDVFGGAQGYTF.

The rearrangement uses TRBV7-2 and TRBJ1-5; unclear D gene. CDR3 size: 15 residues. The ends were cut back, 5 bases at V and 0 bases at J, with 11 bases in the middle. From germline, CDR1 is SGHTA and CDR2 FQGNSA. CDR3: CASSPSENSNQPQHF. CDR3 coding DNA: TGTGCCAGCAGCCCTTCGGAGAATAGCAATCAGCCCCAGCATTTT.

The rearrangement uses TRBV5-1 and TRBJ2-1, with 15 bases matching TRBD2. The CDR3 is 19 amino acids. The junction had 6 bases not matched to a gene; V was cut back by 2 bases and J by 0 bases. CDR1 SGHRS and CDR2 YFSETQ come from the germline V gene. As DNA, the CDR3 is TGCGCCAGCAGCTTCTGGACTAGCGGGAGGGGGAGCTCCTACAATGAGCAGTTCTTC. Amino acid sequence: CASSFWTSGRGSSYNEQFF.

V is TRBV28 and J is TRBJ1-5, with D possibly TRBD1 on 5 matching bases. CDR1 is MDHEN and CDR2 is SYDVKM in the germline V gene. This CDR3 contains 12 residues. V was clipped by 10 bases and J by 7 bases, with 14 bases between them. CDR3 bases: TGTGCCATACGGGGGAGCGGACAGCCCCAGCATTTT. Its protein is CAIRGSGQPQHF.

The rearrangement uses TRBV28 and TRBJ1-5; D is uncertain. Germline V CDR1 and CDR2: MDHEN, SYDVKM. Trimming removed 7 bases from V and 4 bases from J, with 17 bases in between. The CDR3 covers 15 residues. CDR3 residues: CASILTHVTNQPQHF. The CDR3 DNA reads as TGTGCCAGCATCTTGACACACGTGACGAATCAGCCCCAGCATTTT. Filled out from reference TRBV28 and TRBJ1-5, the complete variable domain reads DVKVTQSSRYLVKRTGEKVFLECVQDMDHENMFWYRQDPGLGLRLIYFSYDVKMKEKGDIPEGYSVSREKKERFSLILESASTNQTSMYLCASILTHVTNQPQHFGDGTRLSIL.

In regard to this clone: Other DNA sequences in this sample translate to the same CDR3. The J gene is TRBJ2-7, the V gene TRBV19, with D possibly being TRBD1 or TRBD2 (5 bases each). The germline V gene encodes CDR1 LNHDA and CDR2 SQIVND (reference sequence). The CDR3 is 14 residues long. The V end lost 2 bases, the J end lost 2 bases, and 10 bases lay between the germline ends. The CDR3 region is CASSIPGAAYEQYF. The CDR3 nucleotides are TGTGCCAGTAGTATACCCGGGGCCGCCTACGAGCAGTACTTC.

This chain uses TRBV11-2 with TRBJ1-2, with D unclear. This CDR3 contains 14 residues. The V and J ends lost 4 bases and 2 bases respectively, with 11 bases between them. CDR1 SGHAT and CDR2 FQNNGV come from the germline V gene. The CDR3 region has the DNA TGTGCCAGCAGCTGGACGGACGGAAACTATGGCTACACCTTC. Its protein product is CASSWTDGNYGYTF.

This chain uses TRBV6-6 with TRBJ1-1, with D uncertain. This CDR3 comprises 12 residues. V shed 6 bases and J shed 2 bases, with 7 bases lying between them. From germline, CDR1 is MNHNY and CDR2 SVGAGI (reference sequence). In nucleotides, the CDR3 is TGTGCCAGCAGGGAGGGAAACACTGAAGCTTTCTTT. Translated: CASREGNTEAFF.

The J gene is TRBJ2-7, the V gene TRBV5-1; 7 positions agree with TRBD2. Germline CDR1 reads SGHRS; CDR2 reads YFSETQ. This CDR3 has 14 residues. V dropped 5 bases and J dropped 3; count of bases not matched to a gene: 8. In DNA, the CDR3 is TGCGCCAGCAGACTCGGGACTAATGGCTACGAGCAGTACTTC. This sequence encodes CASRLGTNGYEQYF.

The J gene is TRBJ2-1, the V gene TRBV6-6; D is ambiguous. The CDR3 spans 14 residues. V gave up 2 bases and J gave up 7 bases, with 12 bases separating them. Germline V lookup: CDR1 MNHNY, CDR2 SVGAGI (reference sequence). The CDR3 nucleotides are TGTGCCAGCAGTTACCCCCCAGACCGGAATGAGCAGTTCTTC. Protein: CASSYPPDRNEQFF.

About this clone: This sample includes further DNA sequences coding for the same CDR3. The CDR3 DNA follows: TGCAGCGTTGAGGGCTCTGGGGCCAACGTCCTGACTTTC. Translation: CSVEGSGANVLTF. The V call is TRBV29-1, the J call TRBJ2-6; D not certain. Trimming cost V 3 bases and J 0 bases, with 3 bases left between them. Germline CDR1 SQVTM, CDR2 ANQGSEA. This CDR3 has 13 residues.

CDR3 in amino acids: CASRLRTSYEQYF. The CDR3 nucleotides read TGTGCCAGCAGACTGCGGACCAGCTACGAGCAGTACTTC. The chain couples TRBV5-4 to TRBJ2-7; D remains unclear. Trimming removed 5 bases at V and 3 bases at J, with 12 bases between. The CDR3 spans 13 residues. Germline assignment: CDR1 SGHNT and CDR2 YYREEE (reference sequence).

With regard to this clone: The same CDR3 arises from other DNA sequences in this sample as well. The rearrangement links TRBV5-1 to TRBJ2-5; 11 bases match TRBD2. The CDR3 runs 16 residues. The trim removed 0 bases at V and 2 bases at J, leaving 3 bases unmatched. Germline V lookup: CDR1 SGHRS, CDR2 YFSETQ. The CDR3 DNA reads TGCGCCAGCAGCTTGGCGCTAGCGGGAGGACAAGAGACCCAGTACTTC. It encodes CASSLALAGGQETQYF.

V gene TRBV7-2 combines with J gene TRBJ2-5, with a possible D match to TRBD1 (6 bases). V was clipped by 3 bases and J by 4 bases, with 12 bases between them. The germline V gene encodes CDR1 SGHTA and CDR2 FQGNSA. This CDR3 has 14 residues. CDR3 in amino acids: CASSLRDIRETQYF. The CDR3 DNA reads as TGTGCCAGCAGCTTGAGGGACATTCGAGAGACCCAGTACTTC. Filled out from reference TRBV7-2 and TRBJ2-5, the complete variable domain reads GAGVSQSPSNKVTEKGKDVELRCDPISGHTALYWYRQSLGQGLEFLIYFQGNSAPDKSGLPSDRFSAERTGGSVSTLTIQRTQQEDSAVYLCASSLRDIRETQYFGPGTRLLVL.

The chain joins TRBV28 to TRBJ1-1; 10 bases are shared with TRBD1. The CDR3 sequence is 15 residues long. CDR1 is MDHEN, CDR2 SYDVKM, per germline. With 6 bases clipped from V and 9 bases from J, the junction kept 13 bases outside the gene matches. CDR3 amino acids: CASRYTGTGDVKAFF. CDR3 in DNA: TGTGCCAGCAGGTATACCGGGACAGGGGACGTAAAAGCTTTCTTT.

V and J are TRBV18 and TRBJ2-3; tentatively, D is TRBD1 (6 bases). Germline V gene lookup returns CDR1 KGHSH and CDR2 LQKENI. The length of the CDR3 is 16 residues. The V end was cut by 6 bases, the J end by 3 bases, with 19 bases between. CDR3 in amino acids: CASSLPGDKGTDTQYF. For the CDR3, the DNA is TGTGCCAGCTCCCTTCCCGGGGACAAAGGGACAGATACGCAGTATTTT.

V gene TRBV11-2 combines with J gene TRBJ1-1, with 8 bases fitting TRBD1. The J segment lost 0 bases and the V segment lost 1 base, leaving 4 bases of the junction unmatched. The CDR3 length is 16 residues. Germline V gene sequence: CDR1 SGHAT, CDR2 FQNNGV. The CDR3: CASSLGTGGLNTEAFF. CDR3 coding DNA: TGTGCCAGCAGCTTAGGAACAGGGGGATTGAACACTGAAGCTTTCTTT.

A note on this clone: This sample includes further DNA sequences coding for the same CDR3. V gene TRBV28 combines with J gene TRBJ2-7, with D perhaps matching TRBD1 or TRBD2 (5 bases each). The ends were cut back, 6 bases at V and 6 bases at J, with 6 bases in the middle. The CDR3 sequence is 10 residues long. Germline CDR1 is MDHEN and CDR2 is SYDVKM. The DNA of the CDR3 is TGTGCCAGCAGGAGGGGCGAGCAGTACTTC. It translates to CASRRGEQYF.

The chain is built from TRBV10-3 and TRBJ1-3, with a tentative D call TRBD1 (6 bases). Germline CDR1 ENHRY, CDR2 SYGVKD. The CDR3 extends over 16 amino acids. Between the trimmed V and J ends, which lost 5 bases and 0 bases, there was a span of 14 bases. The CDR3 coding sequence is TGTGCCATCAGTCCCCTGGGGGGGGCCTCTGGAAACACCATATATTTT. Translated, it gives CAISPLGGASGNTIYF.

Regarding this clone: This CDR3 is also generated by other DNA sequences in the sample. The rearrangement links TRBV28 to TRBJ1-2; D remains unclear. V was pared by 6 bases and J by 4 bases, with 12 bases between. The CDR3 sequence is 13 residues long. Germline lookup yields CDR1 MDHEN and CDR2 SYDVKM. CDR3 in amino acids: CASSPGGSYGYTF. The CDR3 DNA reads as TGTGCCAGCAGCCCAGGCGGGAGCTATGGCTACACCTTC.

The chain recombines TRBV18 with TRBJ2-1; no firm D call. Germline V gene sequence: CDR1 KGHSH, CDR2 LQKENI. Trimming took 2 bases from V and 0 from J, leaving 14 bases between them. The CDR3 is made up of 17 amino acids. CDR3 sequence (DNA): TGTGCCAGCTCACCAATCCTAGGGCGCTCCTCCTACAATGAGCAGTTCTTC. This codes for CASSPILGRSSYNEQFF.